What follows is one TCR beta chain and its context. Its antigen is unknown. TCRdb's copy holds only in-frame clones and misses some; the assay was immunoSEQ multiplex PCR. The sample has about 150,000 clones, just over 90% seen once. This sample is drawn from a study of T cell responses to AZD1222 COVID-19 vaccine. Across the study: Recipients boosted at about 4 weeks or about 12 weeks are pooled.

Findings and limits, study-wide: Spike-wide vaccine-associated CD4 TCRs dominated at 160-218 and 743-854. Just five to seven people given AZD1222 tested seropositive at baseline.

V shed 6 bases and J 5 bases; nucleotides not matched to a gene: 11. This CDR3 region has 15 residues. Germline lookup yields CDR1 SGHVS and CDR2 FQNEAQ. This rearrangement joins TRBV7-8 to TRBJ2-7, with 9 nucleotides matching TRBD1. The sequence derives from an adult in good health. The specimen comprised peripheral blood, sampled on day 0 of AZD1222 vaccination. CDR3 nucleotides: TGTGCCAGCAGTTCCTCCGGGACAGGGTTCGACGAGCAGTACTTC. It is translated as CASSSSGTGFDEQYF.